A selection of T cell receptor beta chains follows, all from one sample in a study of blood T cell repertoires in COVID-19. The assay was immunoSEQ multiplex PCR, and TCRdb's table has in-frame clones only and misses some. The repertoire has 250,000 to 350,000 clones, about nine tenths of them found once; the top ten carry 2% to 3%. Sequenced input: peripheral blood. Every receptor here comes from a man between 18 and 35 years old with active or convalescent COVID-19. CDR3s include the opening cysteine and the closing phenylalanine or tryptophan. The order of the fields is V gene, D gene, J gene, CDR3 protein. The D gene is left open where the match is weak.

V gene: TRBV18; D gene: -; J gene: TRBJ1-2; CDR3 protein: CASSPPGHRGGYTF
V gene: TRBV5-4; D gene: -; J gene: TRBJ2-1; CDR3 protein: CASSWGVGGEFSEQFF
V gene: TRBV5-1; D gene: -; J gene: TRBJ1-6; CDR3 protein: CASSLGTADYSPLHF
V gene: TRBV3-1/TRBV3-2; D gene: TRBD2; J gene: TRBJ2-1; CDR3 protein: CASRHLVASGSNEQFF
V gene: TRBV5-4; D gene: TRBD2; J gene: TRBJ2-3; CDR3 protein: CASSSSGRGDTDTQYF
V gene: TRBV6-5; D gene: TRBD2; J gene: TRBJ2-1; CDR3 protein: CASKIAGNNEQFF
V gene: TRBV14; D gene: TRBD2; J gene: TRBJ2-1; CDR3 protein: CASSQPGLAGSSYNEQFF
V gene: TRBV19; D gene: -; J gene: TRBJ1-1; CDR3 protein: CASRKAATEAFF
V gene: TRBV7-9; D gene: -; J gene: TRBJ1-1; CDR3 protein: CASSQLRGRNTEAFF
V gene: TRBV4-3; D gene: -; J gene: TRBJ2-5; CDR3 protein: CASSLAAYDQETQYF
V gene: TRBV27; D gene: TRBD2; J gene: TRBJ2-1; CDR3 protein: CASSDGTSRFNEQFF
V gene: TRBV2; D gene: -; J gene: TRBJ1-5; CDR3 protein: CASSALTEDQPQHF
V gene: TRBV4-3; D gene: -; J gene: TRBJ2-7; CDR3 protein: CASSLGAAVSYEQYF
V gene: TRBV15; D gene: -; J gene: TRBJ1-5; CDR3 protein: CATSREVGPQHF
V gene: TRBV5-4; D gene: TRBD1; J gene: TRBJ2-5; CDR3 protein: CASSQGQQETQYF
V gene: TRBV9; D gene: -; J gene: TRBJ2-5; CDR3 protein: CASSVGGDQETQYF
V gene: TRBV5-4; D gene: TRBD2; J gene: TRBJ2-2; CDR3 protein: CASSLGLAGTNTGELFF
V gene: TRBV7-2; D gene: -; J gene: TRBJ2-1; CDR3 protein: CASSLSSPYNEQFF
V gene: TRBV6-5; D gene: TRBD2; J gene: TRBJ2-7; CDR3 protein: CASSSGGSYEQYF
V gene: TRBV27; D gene: TRBD2; J gene: TRBJ2-1; CDR3 protein: CASSLATPLPSGGFYNEQFF
V gene: TRBV4-1; D gene: -; J gene: TRBJ1-5; CDR3 protein: CASSQTGHSNQPQHF
V gene: TRBV4-3; D gene: TRBD1; J gene: TRBJ1-4; CDR3 protein: CASSQGRDRYIEKLFF
V gene: TRBV7-8; D gene: TRBD2; J gene: TRBJ2-1; CDR3 protein: CASSSWGTSGNNEQFF
V gene: TRBV11-1; D gene: -; J gene: TRBJ1-2; CDR3 protein: CASSEGVTYGYTF
V gene: TRBV5-1; D gene: -; J gene: TRBJ2-5; CDR3 protein: CASSLAVRQETQYF
V gene: TRBV11-3; D gene: -; J gene: TRBJ1-1; CDR3 protein: CASSLGGGPTEAFF
V gene: TRBV15; D gene: -; J gene: TRBJ2-7; CDR3 protein: CATSRGGDTLEQYF
V gene: TRBV7-8; D gene: TRBD1; J gene: TRBJ1-1; CDR3 protein: CASSLQEGASTEAFF
V gene: TRBV19; D gene: -; J gene: TRBJ1-3; CDR3 protein: CASGLWGHTIYF
V gene: TRBV6-5; D gene: -; J gene: TRBJ2-3; CDR3 protein: CASSPGASTDTQYF
V gene: TRBV9; D gene: -; J gene: TRBJ2-7; CDR3 protein: CASSVEPQGREQYF
V gene: TRBV6-2/TRBV6-3; D gene: -; J gene: TRBJ2-3; CDR3 protein: CASSYEGSADTQYF
V gene: TRBV10-2; D gene: TRBD1; J gene: TRBJ2-4; CDR3 protein: CASSESTGGVQYF
V gene: TRBV29-1; D gene: -; J gene: TRBJ2-1; CDR3 protein: CSVRVVGYNEQFF
V gene: TRBV7-9; D gene: -; J gene: TRBJ2-7; CDR3 protein: CASSFPGDVHEQYF